Listed here are 6 T cell receptor beta chains from one sample, sequenced in a study of blood T cells in healthy people across ages. Sample-barcoded 5' priming and a J-beta primer mix drove a second PCR of roughly 6 to 12 cycles. TCRdb re-called the 5' RACE reads through MiXCR, storing one row per CDR3 protein. The data contain 1.5 million or so distinct CDR3 sequences, approximately 43% of them singletons. Sequences were obtained from blood. The origin of the receptors is a woman in her late teens or twenties in good health.

This chain uses TRBV20-1 with TRBJ2-2; D uncertain. CDR1 is DFQATT and CDR2 is SNEGSKA in the germline V gene (reference sequence). Trimming removed 3 bases from V and 0 bases from J, with 8 bases in between. The CDR3 has 14 residues. In nucleotides, the CDR3 is TGCAGTGCTAGCGGGTCATCGAACACCGGGGAGCTGTTTTTT. This sequence encodes CSASGSSNTGELFF.

This clonotype has a handful of counts. The chain couples TRBV6-5 to TRBJ1-4, with D maybe TRBD1 (5 bases). The CDR3 totals 16 residues. Germline CDR1 is MNHEY and CDR2 is SVGAGI. Trimming left V 8 bases short and J 7 bases short, with 23 bases between. CDR3 coding DNA: TGTGCCAGCCGCGTTTCGATGACAGCCTTAGGTGAAAAACTGTTTTTT. Translation: CASRVSMTALGEKLFF.

The V call is TRBV4-1, the J call TRBJ2-1; TRBD1 matches 9 bases. The V segment lost 3 bases and the J segment 2 bases; nucleotides outside the gene matches: 5. Germline V gene data show CDR1 as MGHRA and CDR2 as YSYEKL. The CDR3 is 16 residues long. The DNA of the CDR3 is TGCGCCAGCAGCCACCTTACAGGGGGCGCCTACAATGAGCAGTTCTTC. Translated, it gives CASSHLTGGAYNEQFF.

This clonotype was observed at least ten times. Given a much more abundant clone one base away, this may be a read error. The chain is built from TRBV29-1 and TRBJ1-1, with D unresolved. The V end was cut by 4 bases, the J end by 1 base, with 10 bases between. CDR3 length: 13 residues. Germline V gene lookup returns CDR1 SQVTM and CDR2 ANQGSEA. DNA for the CDR3: TGCAGCGTTGCAAAGGCTCCGAACACTGAAGCTTTCTTT. Translated, it gives CSVAKAPNTEAFF.

The chain has TRBV3-1 and TRBJ2-5; D gene uncertain. Germline V gives CDR1 LGHDT, CDR2 YNNKEL (reference sequence). The CDR3 runs to 14 residues. V lost 2 bases and J 5 bases, leaving 12 bases between the germline ends. DNA of the CDR3: TGTGCCAGCAGCCAACGCGCGCGGAAGGAGACCCAGTACTTC. Residues: CASSQRARKETQYF.

This clonotype was recorded many times. The rearrangement joins TRBV20-1 to TRBJ2-7; 9 nucleotides match TRBD1. Germline V gene data show CDR1 as DFQATT and CDR2 as SNEGSKA (reference sequence). Unmatched junction bases numbered 4, after V lost 3 bases and J lost 1 base. This CDR3 region has 14 residues. DNA for the CDR3: TGCAGTGCTAGGGACAGGGGAGGGTCCTACGAGCAGTACTTC. Translating gives CSARDRGGSYEQYF.